This T cell receptor beta chain stems from a study of CXCR3-negative and CXCR3-positive naive CD8 T cells. The libraries of TRB cDNA were constructed through 5' RACE using UMI labels. Following a re-call of the 5' RACE reads, TCRdb has one entry per CDR3 protein and lacks DNA. Its table lists some 150,000 distinct CDR3 sequences. Points on this clonotype: The antigen remains unidentified.

Whole-study results and caveats: Comparably high diversity marked both naive subsets, whereas memory CD8+ cells had much lower diversity. In naive cells, CXCR3-negative and CXCR3-positive subsets had similar TRBV-TRBJ usage; memory cells differed. Researchers report that CXCR3-positive naive cells carry more hydrophobic TRB CDR3s than CXCR3-negative naive cells.

Triplicate approximately 270,000-cell sorts were made of each CD8+ T cell subset. The authors gated naive CD8+ T cells as CD45RO-CCR7+CD27+CD95-. The sequence was obtained from a human donor in good health. Some clones in this sample may be carry-over from other donors' samples. Material for sequencing was naive CXCR3+ CD8+ T cells from blood. Subset described: CD45RO-CCR7+CD27+CD95- naive CD8+ T cells expressing CXCR3 (TNR3+).

The CDR3 protein is CASSDLTRGETQYF. The chain couples TRBV25-1 to TRBJ2-5. Per the germline V gene, CDR1 is MGHDK and CDR2 is SYGVNS. There are 14 residues in the CDR3.